This section outlines one T cell receptor (beta chain) sequence together with its context. This sample stems from a study of blood T cells in healthy people across ages. In the study overall: Template switching captured about one barcoded beta molecule per two T cells.

Germline V gene sequence: CDR1 MNHEY, CDR2 SVGEGT. Trimming took 4 bases from V and 5 from J, leaving 11 bases between them. CDR3 length: 13 amino acids. A J-beta primer mix and a sample-barcoded 5' primer were used in a second PCR of roughly 6 to 11 cycles. TCRdb redid the calling of the 5' RACE reads with MiXCR, one entry per CDR3 protein. The sample comprises 800,000 to 950,000 distinct CDR3 sequences, around 36% of which are singletons, and under 15% rests with the top ten. Every sample yielded at least 7 million isolated PBMCs. This chain links TRBV6-2 or TRBV6-3 with TRBJ1-1; D is undetermined. The receptor was isolated from a man younger than 35 in good health. The sequencing sample was made of blood. CDR3: CASSSVPRTEAFF. DNA of the CDR3: TGTGCCAGCAGTTCAGTTCCGAGGACTGAAGCTTTCTTT.